This TCR beta chain was recorded in a study of cytomegalovirus exposure and HLA in healthy donors (dated by TCRdb to between 2016 and 2019). Regarding the study in general: An earlier analysis of approximately 640 of the donors reported 276 Gb of sequence data and around 110 million unique TCR beta sequences from around 200 million T cells. An early release that covered about 600 HLA-typed donors contained 250 to 350 gigabases of sequencing data and 70 million to 100 million unique TCR sequences. Of the roughly 400 genotyped donors, approximately 83% fell in the genetic ancestry cluster associated with self-reported Caucasian donors. The aim of the study was to test whether cataloging public T cell receptors could identify signatures of past pathogen exposure. Using immunosequencing, the study profiled T cell repertoires from 550 to 750 subjects and related those repertoires to cytomegalovirus serostatus. A separate validation cohort of roughly 130 different subjects was used in addition to the approximately 640-subject first cohort. High-throughput TCR immunosequencing, statistical association of individual TCRs with disease status, and machine learning were combined to predict cytomegalovirus infection status. A later analysis re-analyzed previously published TCR beta repertoires from several hundred donors and added high-resolution HLA genotyping to study TCR occurrence patterns. The later analysis used no new phenotypic data to find candidate immune exposures, relying instead on TCR beta sequences and their occurrence across donors. To decide whether each TCR beta V gene segment behaved as functional or pseudogenic, an earlier analysis of some 570 of the donors relied on high-throughput TCR beta sequencing. Alongside the repertoire data, information on donor age, sex, ethnicity and CMV serostatus was compiled. A later genetic analysis took genome-wide SNP genotypes for 398 of the 666 donors and used that subset as a discovery cohort. Every discovery cohort repertoire had been produced on one sequencing platform. HLA typing included class I and class II loci at four-digit resolution. Typing coverage varied by locus: about 620-630 donors for A, B, C, DRB1 and DQB1; approximately 500 for DQA1; over 600 for DPA1; under 490 for DPB1. Roughly 5 DR-DQ haplotypes were handled as single units for association and clustering, since linkage in the cohort was strong. Across around 400 genotyped donors of the cohort, an average of 235,054 unique TCR beta nucleotide sequences per donor were sequenced, and around 20% of those sequences were non-productive. Results the study describes overall, beyond this receptor: Compared with the approximately 710-donor mean, donors in an Asian-associated ancestry cluster had fewer N-insertions in productive TCRs, according to a later genetic analysis. Because some donors lacked HLA typing at each locus, the association tests relied only on the typed subset. A further reported finding was that TCR beta sequences accurately predicted the HLA-A and HLA-B alleles for most subjects in the first cohort. Immune exposure information for the cohort was limited to CMV serostatus. In a later genetic analysis, a missense DCLRE1C variant was associated with V-gene and J-gene trimming of TCR beta chains, and the association was replicated in an independent cohort. Broadly in line with IMGT annotations, most TCR beta V segments showed up in productive rearrangements about 87% or about 30% of the time in an earlier analysis of about 500 of the donors. Correlated functional status among segregating V segments might be attributable to linkage disequilibrium, but an unknown experimental factor could not be ruled out. Because the 87-base-pair reads could not distinguish some IMGT-functional V segments, including TRBV6-2 and TRBV6-3, those segments were excluded. A later analysis found that most CMV-associated TCR beta chains appeared HLA-restricted, with HLA associations seemingly driven largely by CMV exposure. In vitro tests confirmed that a few of the cytomegalovirus-associated TCR beta chains recognize cytomegalovirus antigens. The authors suggested that the approach could potentially be generalized to other disease states and immunological phenotypes. In a later analysis, the rate of TCR association differed among HLA loci, with DRB1 alleles having the most associated TCRs and HLA-C alleles having the fewest. According to a later analysis, parvovirus B19, influenza, CMV and Epstein-Barr virus appeared linked to several top co-occurrence clusters. Most TCR sequences were observed very rarely across donors, whereas some public TCRs were present in many individuals. A group of highly shared sequence variants was considered likely to be a technical artifact of the sequencing pipeline. The study listed around 160 TCR beta chains as associated with cytomegalovirus. Cytomegalovirus status was reported to be diagnosed by the classifier with high specificity and sensitivity in both the original and validation cohorts. Sequencing depth was assumed to be roughly uniform across donors in the presence/absence analyses, though that assumption may not hold. When HLA alleles, especially DR and DQ, strongly co-occurred, attributing TCR associations to individual alleles was difficult. Roughly 17 rarely observed V segments, including chromosome 9 orphons, were excluded from the earlier analysis of approximately 500 of the donors because counts were too low. At a false discovery rate of 0.05, a later analysis linked 16,000 or so TCR beta sequences to specific HLA alleles. In a later analysis, HLA-associated TCR beta chains showed more clonal expansion and lower generation probabilities than non-associated chains that were equally common. Only TCR beta chains were sequenced in this cohort, and the absence of alpha or paired-chain data limited detectable features.

Inclusive of the bounding cysteine and phenylalanine, the CDR3 is 13 residues long. Only the CDR3 region is kept as DNA, spanning 39 bases read in frame from base 1. The V end loses 8 bases and the J end loses 6 bases, and a stretch of 17 bases separates them. CDR1 SNHLY and CDR2 FYNNEI were looked up in the germline V gene. As regards this clone: This receptor's antigen is unknown. No base-level quality is on record; no much larger clone is a single base apart.

The cohort consisted of approximately 690 healthy bone marrow donors. All cohort members were sampled while nominally healthy, although unrecorded immune exposures were likely present. The donor tested CMV seronegative and was one of the 352 seronegative cohort members. Every donor gave a peripheral blood sample, and the peripheral blood mononuclear cells from that sample were used for TCR beta sequencing. Genomic DNA extraction from the blood cell samples was performed with the Qiagen DNeasy Blood Extraction Kit. The library came from the immunoSEQ multiplex PCR assay. A mixture of 60 forward primers for TCR Vbeta segments and 13 reverse primers for TCR Jbeta segments was used in the multiplex PCR. A multiplex PCR assay on genomic DNA amplified the CDR3 region of rearranged TCR beta genes. Amplified TCR beta libraries were sequenced as 87-base-pair reads on the Illumina HiSeq System. Per the authors' processing: In a later analysis, around 80 million unique TCR beta chains were counted across the roughly 670 repertoires, and roughly 10 million of these chains were shared by at least two donors. A nearest-neighbor algorithm error-corrected the raw reads and collapsed the reads into unique sequences, merging closely related sequences to remove PCR and sequencing errors. CDR3 sequences were aligned to IMGT reference sequences to assign V, D and J gene segments. For a sequence to be retained, a match of at least six nucleotides to both a V gene segment and a J gene segment was required. A rearrangement was called productive if the CDR3 had no stop codons and remained in frame with V and J, and every other rearrangement was called non-productive. CDR3 was defined according to IMGT convention as the region running from the second conserved V-encoded cysteine to the conserved J-encoded phenylalanine. The earlier analysis of about 570 of the donors excluded any sequence lacking an unambiguous match to a single V gene segment. An earlier analysis of 500 to 700 of the donors classified V segments as functional when productive rearrangements were above 56.7% and as segregating when the standard deviation between donors was above 5%. To diagnose cytomegalovirus status from the catalog of TCR beta chain sequences, a statistical classification framework was built. A later analysis assigned V and J genes by comparing TCR nucleotide sequences with IMGT/GENE-DB human TR gene sequences. A later analysis assigned CDR3 sequences and most-parsimonious VDJ recombination scenarios with the TCRdist pipeline. In a later analysis, each TCR beta chain was defined by its CDR3 amino acid sequence together with its V-gene family, and reads without a unique V-gene family were excluded. A later analysis removed several hundred highly shared, low-generation-probability nucleotide sequences to deal with suspected cross-contamination and a sequencing artifact. For each public chain, a later analysis derived a clonal expansion index from normalized ranks of inferred template counts within each repertoire. Generation probabilities in a later analysis came from a VDJ recombination model fitted to out-of-frame rearrangements, and those results were checked against IGoR. Hypergeometric tests were used in a later analysis to score TCR-TCR, TCR-HLA and TCR-CMV co-occurrence, with a repertoire-size bias correction applied to the TCR pairs. False discovery rates were estimated in a later analysis by permuting HLA or CMV assignments 20 times. A later analysis grouped co-occurring TCRs with DBSCAN, adding TCRdist sequence similarity when clustering within HLA-allele-positive subsets. Repertoires with fewer than 30,000 or more than 120,000 public chains were left out of co-occurrence clustering, as were five repertoires with anomalous nucleotide sharing. Held by TCRdb, this immuneACCESS table contains in-frame sequences only and omits some clones. Under half of the omission traces to an unresolved V gene where checked; the cause of the rest is unknown. Clone size and V and J calls were adopted from that table, with D and trimming inferred from the DNA. In all, the sample holds some 180,000 clones, and roughly 73% of those were seen once. The top ten hold less than 2% of the sample.

The TCR was taken from a woman in her twenties or thirties in good health and CMV-seronegative. Sequenced input: PBMCs. The V and J segments used are TRBV2 and TRBJ2-7; D gene: possibly TRBD1, on 6 matching bases. The CDR3 in this case is CASQYRVWSEQYF. DNA sequence: TGTGCCAGCCAGTACAGGGTCTGGAGCGAGCAGTACTTC.